This T cell receptor beta chain was identified during a study of cytomegalovirus exposure and HLA in healthy donors. For the study at large: The early release's HLA-typed donors yielded 78 million or so unique TCRs.

Regarding the study as a whole: TCR sequences were mostly rare, though some public TCRs occurred in many donors. Under in vitro conditions, a few CMV-associated chains were confirmed as specific for CMV antigens.

Germline V gene lookup returns CDR1 LNHDA and CDR2 SQIVND (reference sequence). The length of the CDR3 is 16 residues. The V and J ends lost 10 bases and 1 base, in that order; junction bases with no gene match: 14. Notes on this clone: Its cognate antigen is unknown.

Researchers ran the PCR with 60 Vbeta and 13 Jbeta primers. Sequencing was performed with immunoSEQ multiplex PCR; in TCRdb, only in-frame clones are kept and a portion is missing. The repertoire holds over 100,000 clones, approximately 75% seen once, with roughly 1.1% in the top ten. This chain connects TRBV19 to TRBJ2-3; 7 bases agree with TRBD1. The sequence was collected from a male donor in good health and CMV-seronegative. Specimen: PBMCs. In DNA form, the CDR3 reads TGTGCCATACAGGGGAAGAGCAGTAGGGGCACAGATACGCAGTATTTT. It yields the protein CAIQGKSSRGTDTQYF.